This T cell receptor beta chain was found in a study of neurological immune-mediated disorders. The sample holds many counts of this clonotype. The cDNA was produced through 5'RACE with 10-nucleotide random UMIs. Each CDR3 protein is one row after TCRdb ran MiXCR on the 5' RACE reads. The sample contains 45,000 or so distinct CDR3 sequences, roughly 13% of which appear only once. V lost 6 bases and J 3 bases, leaving 18 bases between the germline ends. This CDR3 has 15 amino acids. The germline CDR1 and CDR2 sequences are DFQATT and SNEGSKA (reference sequence). The V call is TRBV20-1, the J call TRBJ2-1, with D possibly matching TRBD1 (6 bases). The clonotype comes from a female donor in good health. Material: PBMCs. In DNA, the CDR3 is TGCAGTGCCCCGCCCACAGGGCTTAACTACAATGAGCAGTTCTTC. Its translation: CSAPPTGLNYNEQFF.